This T cell receptor beta chain appears in the sequencing data of a study of blood T cell repertoires in COVID-19. As for the study in general: COVID-19 samples collected from the United States, Italy and Spain covered acute and convalescent phases.

V dropped 0 bases and J dropped 8 bases, with 15 bases sitting between them. Germline V gene data show CDR1 as SGHRS and CDR2 as YFSETQ. The CDR3 has 15 amino acids. Using immunoSEQ multiplex PCR, the repertoire was profiled, and TCRdb retains in-frame clones only, with some absent. Here the sample spans 150,000 to 200,000 clones, approximately 91% being singletons. Donors in Cohort 3 who had recovered were those with two negative PCRs, healthcare professional clearance, or resolution of their symptoms. The chain links TRBV5-1 to TRBJ2-1, with a tentative D call TRBD2 (7 bases). This sequence was found in a woman between 18 and 30 years old who had recovered from COVID-19. Material for sequencing was PBMCs or T cells enriched from blood (not recorded which). CDR3 nucleotide sequence: TGCGCCAGCAGCTTGGCCAGGGGAGGGGGATATGAGCAGTTCTTC. This translates into CASSLARGGGYEQFF.